This T cell receptor beta chain was identified during a study of OX40 agonist ivuxolimab in advanced cancers. Profiled with immunoSEQ multiplex PCR; TCRdb holds only in-frame clones, not every one. The table has roughly 62,000 clones, around 88% seen once. The CDR3 is 14 amino acids. The germline V gene has CDR1 MDHEN and CDR2 SYDVKM. V gave up 4 bases and J gave up 2 bases; unmatched junction bases: 3. The receptor comes from an adult with an advanced solid tumor such as melanoma, head and neck, liver or kidney cancer. The rearrangement uses TRBV28 and TRBJ2-3; TRBD1 aligns across 7 bases. Sequenced here: CD4+ or CD8+ T cells sorted from blood, sampled in a trial of the OX40 agonist ivuxolimab. The CDR3 region has the DNA TGTGCCAGCAGTTCCGGACAGGTCACAGATACGCAGTATTTT. It encodes CASSSGQVTDTQYF. Together with reference TRBV28 and TRBJ2-3, the CDR3 gives the full variable domain: DVKVTQSSRYLVKRTGEKVFLECVQDMDHENMFWYRQDPGLGLRLIYFSYDVKMKEKGDIPEGYSVSREKKERFSLILESASTNQTSMYLCASSSGQVTDTQYFGPGTRLTVL.